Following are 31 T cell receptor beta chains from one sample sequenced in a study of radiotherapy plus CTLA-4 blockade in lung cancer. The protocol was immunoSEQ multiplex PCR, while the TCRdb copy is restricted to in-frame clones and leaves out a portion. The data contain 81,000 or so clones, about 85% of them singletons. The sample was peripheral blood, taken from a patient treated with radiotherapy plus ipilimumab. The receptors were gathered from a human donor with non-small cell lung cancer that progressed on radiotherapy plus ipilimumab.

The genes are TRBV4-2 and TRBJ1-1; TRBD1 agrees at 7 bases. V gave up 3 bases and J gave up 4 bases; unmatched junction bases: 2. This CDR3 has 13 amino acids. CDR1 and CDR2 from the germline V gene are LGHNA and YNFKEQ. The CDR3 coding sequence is TGTGCCAGCAGCCAGTCAGGGGGCACTGAAGCTTTCTTT. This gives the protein CASSQSGGTEAFF.

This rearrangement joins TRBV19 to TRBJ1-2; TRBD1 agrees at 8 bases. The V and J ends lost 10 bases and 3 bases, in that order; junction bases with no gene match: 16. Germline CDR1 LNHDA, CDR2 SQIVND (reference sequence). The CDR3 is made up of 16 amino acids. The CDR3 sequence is CATSAYRGTGDYGYTF. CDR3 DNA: TGTGCCACCTCAGCGTACAGGGGGACGGGTGACTATGGCTACACCTTC.

The CDR3 bases are TGTGCCAGCAGTCACCCCTCTAACAGGGAATGGGACTACGAGCAGTACTTC. It yields the protein CASSHPSNREWDYEQYF. The chain uses TRBV27 and TRBJ2-7, with D perhaps TRBD1 (6 bases). Trimming removed 5 bases at V and 3 bases at J, with 23 bases between. Germline lookup yields CDR1 MNHEY and CDR2 SMNVEV (reference sequence). The CDR3 totals 17 residues.

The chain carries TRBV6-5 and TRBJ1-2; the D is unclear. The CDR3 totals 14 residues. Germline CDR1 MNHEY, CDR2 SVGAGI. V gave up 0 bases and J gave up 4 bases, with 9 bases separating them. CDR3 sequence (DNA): TGTGCCAGCAGTTACTCAGGCGGATCCTATGGCTACACCTTC. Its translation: CASSYSGGSYGYTF.

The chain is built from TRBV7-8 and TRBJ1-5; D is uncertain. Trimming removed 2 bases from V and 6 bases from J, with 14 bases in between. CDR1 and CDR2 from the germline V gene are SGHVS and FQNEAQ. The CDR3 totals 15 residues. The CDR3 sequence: CASSLRVVFGQPQHF. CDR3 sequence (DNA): TGTGCCAGCAGCTTAAGGGTGGTTTTCGGTCAGCCCCAGCATTTT.

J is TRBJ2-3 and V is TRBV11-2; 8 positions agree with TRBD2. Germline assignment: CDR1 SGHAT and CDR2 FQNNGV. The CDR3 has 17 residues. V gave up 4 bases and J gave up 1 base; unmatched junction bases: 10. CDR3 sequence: CASSSPLAGFGTDTQYF. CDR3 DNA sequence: TGTGCCAGCAGCTCCCCCCTAGCGGGCTTCGGCACAGATACGCAGTATTTT.

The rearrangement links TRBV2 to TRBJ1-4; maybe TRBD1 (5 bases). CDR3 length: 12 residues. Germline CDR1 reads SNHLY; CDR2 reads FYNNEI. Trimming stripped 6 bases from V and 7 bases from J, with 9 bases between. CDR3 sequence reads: CASRDNSEKLFF. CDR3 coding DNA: TGTGCCAGCAGGGACAACTCTGAAAAACTGTTTTTT.

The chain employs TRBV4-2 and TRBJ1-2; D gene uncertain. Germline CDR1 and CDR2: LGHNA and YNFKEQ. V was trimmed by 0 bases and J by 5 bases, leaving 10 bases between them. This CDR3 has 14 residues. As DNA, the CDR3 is TGTGCCAGCAGCCAAGACACTTCACGGTATGGCTACACCTTC. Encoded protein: CASSQDTSRYGYTF.

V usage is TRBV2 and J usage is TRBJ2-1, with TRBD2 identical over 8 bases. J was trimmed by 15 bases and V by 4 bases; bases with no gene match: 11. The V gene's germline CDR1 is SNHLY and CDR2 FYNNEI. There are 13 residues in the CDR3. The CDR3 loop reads CASSGGGWTAPFF. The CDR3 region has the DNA TGTGCCAGCAGTGGCGGGGGGTGGACTGCTCCGTTCTTC.

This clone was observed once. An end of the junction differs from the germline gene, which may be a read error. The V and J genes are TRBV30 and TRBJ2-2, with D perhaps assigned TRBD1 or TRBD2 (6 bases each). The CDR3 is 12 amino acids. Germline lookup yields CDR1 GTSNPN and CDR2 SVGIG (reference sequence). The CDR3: CAWSLGAREPLF. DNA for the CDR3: TGTGCCTGGAGTCTGGGGGCCCGGGAGCCGCTTTTT.

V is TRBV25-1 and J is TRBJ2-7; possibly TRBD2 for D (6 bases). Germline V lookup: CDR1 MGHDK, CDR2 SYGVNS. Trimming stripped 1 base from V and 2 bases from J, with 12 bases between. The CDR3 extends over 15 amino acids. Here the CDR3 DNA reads TGTGCCAGCAGTGAATCCCTCGGGACTCCCTACGAGCAGTACTTC. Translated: CASSESLGTPYEQYF.

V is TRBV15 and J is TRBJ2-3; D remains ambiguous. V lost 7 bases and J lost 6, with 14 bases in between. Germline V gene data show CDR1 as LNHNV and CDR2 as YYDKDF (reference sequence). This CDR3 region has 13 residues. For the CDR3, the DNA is TGTGCCACCACCCACGACCTGGGGGATACGCAGTATTTT. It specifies CATTHDLGDTQYF.

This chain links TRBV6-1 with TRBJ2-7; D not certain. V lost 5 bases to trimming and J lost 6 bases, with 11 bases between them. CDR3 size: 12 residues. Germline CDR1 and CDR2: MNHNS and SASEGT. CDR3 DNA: TGTGCCAGCAGTCCCCCCAGCCCCGAGCAGTACTTC. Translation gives CASSPPSPEQYF.

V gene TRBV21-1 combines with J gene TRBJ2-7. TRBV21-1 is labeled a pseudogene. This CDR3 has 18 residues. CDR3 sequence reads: CASSKGSPWKSQVHEQYF. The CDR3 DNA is TGTGCCAGCAGCAAAGGTAGCCCCTGGAAGTCCCAGGTCCACGAGCAGTACTTC.

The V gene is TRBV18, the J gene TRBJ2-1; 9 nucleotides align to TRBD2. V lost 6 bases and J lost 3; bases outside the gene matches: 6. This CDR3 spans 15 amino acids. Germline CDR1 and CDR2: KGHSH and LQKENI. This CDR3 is CASSPGRGGYNEQFF. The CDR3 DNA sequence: TGTGCCAGCTCCCCGGGGCGGGGGGGCTACAATGAGCAGTTCTTC.

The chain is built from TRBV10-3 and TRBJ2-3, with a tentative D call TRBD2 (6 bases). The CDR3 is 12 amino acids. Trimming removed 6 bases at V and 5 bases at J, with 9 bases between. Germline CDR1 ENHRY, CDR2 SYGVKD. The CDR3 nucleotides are TGTGCCATCAGCCGACTAGGAGATACGCAGTATTTT. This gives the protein CAISRLGDTQYF.

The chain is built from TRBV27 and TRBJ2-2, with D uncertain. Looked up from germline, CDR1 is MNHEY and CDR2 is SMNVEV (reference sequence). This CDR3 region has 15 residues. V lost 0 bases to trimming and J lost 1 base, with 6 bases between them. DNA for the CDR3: TGTGCCAGCAGTTTATCGGTACAGAACACCGGGGAGCTGTTTTTT. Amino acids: CASSLSVQNTGELFF.

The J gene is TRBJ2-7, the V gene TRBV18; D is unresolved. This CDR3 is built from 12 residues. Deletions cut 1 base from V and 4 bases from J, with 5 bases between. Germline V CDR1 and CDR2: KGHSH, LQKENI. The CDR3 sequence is CASSPRIYEQYF. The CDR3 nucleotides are TGTGCCAGCTCACCACGAATATACGAGCAGTACTTC.

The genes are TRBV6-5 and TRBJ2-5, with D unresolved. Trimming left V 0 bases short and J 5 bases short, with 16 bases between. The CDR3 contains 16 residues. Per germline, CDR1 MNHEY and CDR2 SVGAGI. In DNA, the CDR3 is TGTGCCAGCAGTTACTCGCGGTGGGCGTTTGGGGAGACCCAGTACTTC. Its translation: CASSYSRWAFGETQYF.

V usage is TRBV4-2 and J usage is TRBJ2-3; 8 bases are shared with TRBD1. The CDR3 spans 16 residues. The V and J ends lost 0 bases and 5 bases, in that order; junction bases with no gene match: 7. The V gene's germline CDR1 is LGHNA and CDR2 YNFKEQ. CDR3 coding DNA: TGTGCCAGCAGCCAAGACCGGACAGGGTTTAAAGATACGCAGTATTTT. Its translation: CASSQDRTGFKDTQYF.

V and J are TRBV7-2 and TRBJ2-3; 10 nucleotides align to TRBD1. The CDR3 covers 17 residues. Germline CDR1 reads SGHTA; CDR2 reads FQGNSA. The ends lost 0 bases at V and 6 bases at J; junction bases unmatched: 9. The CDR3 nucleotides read TGTGCCAGCAGCTTAGCGCGCGGGACAGGGGAGTTGGATACGCAGTATTTT. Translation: CASSLARGTGELDTQYF.

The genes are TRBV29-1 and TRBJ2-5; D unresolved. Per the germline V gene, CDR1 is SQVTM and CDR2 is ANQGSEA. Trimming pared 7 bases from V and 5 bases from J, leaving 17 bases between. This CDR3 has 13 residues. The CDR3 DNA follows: TGCAGCGCCGCAGGTCAGGACGGGGAGACCCAGTACTTC. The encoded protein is CSAAGQDGETQYF. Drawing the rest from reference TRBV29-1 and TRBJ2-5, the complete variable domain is SAVISQKPSRDICQRGTSLTIQCQVDSQVTMMFWYRQQPGQSLTLIATANQGSEATYESGFVIDKFPISRPNLTFSTLTVSNMSPEDSSIYLCSAAGQDGETQYFGPGTRLLVL.

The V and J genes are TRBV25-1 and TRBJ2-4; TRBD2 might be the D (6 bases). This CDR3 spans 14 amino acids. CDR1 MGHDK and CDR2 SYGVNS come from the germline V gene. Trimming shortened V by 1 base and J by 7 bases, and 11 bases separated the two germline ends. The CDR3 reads CASSEFLGRNIQYF. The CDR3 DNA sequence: TGTGCCAGCAGTGAATTTTTAGGGAGGAACATTCAGTACTTC. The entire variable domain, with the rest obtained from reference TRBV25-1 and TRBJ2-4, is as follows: EADIYQTPRYLVIGTGKKITLECSQTMGHDKMYWYQQDPGMELHLIHYSYGVNSTEKGDLSSESTVSRIRTEHFPLTLESARPSHTSQYLCASSEFLGRNIQYFGAGTRLSVL.

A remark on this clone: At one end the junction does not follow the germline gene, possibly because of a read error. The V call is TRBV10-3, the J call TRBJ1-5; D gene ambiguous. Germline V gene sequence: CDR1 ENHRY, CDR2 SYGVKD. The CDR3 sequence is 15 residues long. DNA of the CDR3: TGTGCCATCAGTGAGGGTGATATCAGAAATCGGCCCCAGCATTTT. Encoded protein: CAISEGDIRNRPQHF.

CDR3 DNA: TGTGCCAGCAGCGTAGTGTCGGGGGGTTTCGACGAGCAGTACTTC. Its translation is CASSVVSGGFDEQYF. This chain connects TRBV9 to TRBJ2-7; 7 nucleotides align to TRBD2. The CDR3 is 15 amino acids. V was pared by 0 bases and J by 5 bases, with 8 bases of the junction left unmatched. CDR1 is SGDLS and CDR2 is YYNGEE in the germline V gene.

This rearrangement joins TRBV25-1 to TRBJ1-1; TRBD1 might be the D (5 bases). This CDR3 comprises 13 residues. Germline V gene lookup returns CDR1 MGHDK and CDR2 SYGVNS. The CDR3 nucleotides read TGTGCATCGCGGAGACAGACGAACACTGAAGCTTTCTTT. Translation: CASRRQTNTEAFF.

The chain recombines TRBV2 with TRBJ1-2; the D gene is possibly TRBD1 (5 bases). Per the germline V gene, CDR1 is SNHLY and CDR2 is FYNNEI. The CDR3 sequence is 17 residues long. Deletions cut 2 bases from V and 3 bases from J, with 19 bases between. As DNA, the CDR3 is TGTGCCAGCAGTGAAATAGGATGGGCAGGGATGGACTATGGCTACACCTTC. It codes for CASSEIGWAGMDYGYTF.

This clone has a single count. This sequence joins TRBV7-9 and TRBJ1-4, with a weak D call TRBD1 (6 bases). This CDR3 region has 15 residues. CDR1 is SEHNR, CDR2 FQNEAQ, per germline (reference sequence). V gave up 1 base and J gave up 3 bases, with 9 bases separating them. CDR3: CASSLGTVPNEKLFF. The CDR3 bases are TGTGCCAGCAGCTTAGGGACAGTGCCTAATGAAAAACTGTTTTTT.

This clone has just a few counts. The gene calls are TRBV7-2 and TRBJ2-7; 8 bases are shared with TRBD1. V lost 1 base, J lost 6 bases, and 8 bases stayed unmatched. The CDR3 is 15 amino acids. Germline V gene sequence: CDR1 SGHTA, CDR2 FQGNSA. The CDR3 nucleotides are TGTGCCAGCAGCTTAGAGTGGCAGGGGGCGGCCGAGCAGTACTTC. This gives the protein CASSLEWQGAAEQYF.

The CDR3 sequence: CASIPGTGEEGKLFF. CDR3 coding DNA: TGTGCCAGCATTCCCGGGACAGGGGAAGAGGGAAAACTGTTTTTT. This chain uses TRBV6-4 with TRBJ1-4, with TRBD1 matching 10 bases. Germline V lookup: CDR1 MRHNA, CDR2 SNTAGT. The CDR3 length is 15 residues. V trimming: 7 bases; J trimming: 10 bases; junction bases outside the gene matches: 12.

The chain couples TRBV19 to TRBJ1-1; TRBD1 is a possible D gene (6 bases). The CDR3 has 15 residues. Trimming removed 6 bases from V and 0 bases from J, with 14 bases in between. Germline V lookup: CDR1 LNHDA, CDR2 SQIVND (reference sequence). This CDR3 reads CASRQGRGMNTEAFF. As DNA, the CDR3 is TGTGCCAGTAGACAGGGCCGGGGGATGAACACTGAAGCTTTCTTT.